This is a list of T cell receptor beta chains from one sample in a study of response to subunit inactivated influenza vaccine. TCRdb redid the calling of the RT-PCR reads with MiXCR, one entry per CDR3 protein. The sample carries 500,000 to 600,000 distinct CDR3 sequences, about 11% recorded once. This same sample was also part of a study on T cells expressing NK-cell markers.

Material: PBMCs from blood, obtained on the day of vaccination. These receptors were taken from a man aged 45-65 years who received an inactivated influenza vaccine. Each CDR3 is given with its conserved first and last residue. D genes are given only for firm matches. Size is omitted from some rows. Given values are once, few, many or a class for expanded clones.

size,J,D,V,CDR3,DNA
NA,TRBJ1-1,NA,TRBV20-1,CSAPLAGDAAAFF,TGCAGTGCTCCTCTCGCGGGGGATGCGGCAGCTTTCTTT
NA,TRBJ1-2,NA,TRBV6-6,CASSPGTSGGYTF,TGTGCCAGCAGTCCAGGGACATCGGGAGGCTACACCTTC
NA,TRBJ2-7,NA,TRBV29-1,CSVEAGIDEQYF,TGCAGCGTTGAGGCGGGAATTGACGAGCAGTACTTC
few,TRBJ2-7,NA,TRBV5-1,CASSLASTKGHEQYF,TGCGCCAGCAGCTTGGCCTCGACGAAAGGCCACGAGCAGTACTTC
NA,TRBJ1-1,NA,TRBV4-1,CASSQVWGPEAFF,TGCGCCAGCAGCCAAGTGTGGGGGCCTGAAGCTTTCTTT
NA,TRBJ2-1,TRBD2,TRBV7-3,CASSHGLAGDSEQFF,TGTGCCAGCAGCCACGGACTAGCGGGAGATTCTGAGCAGTTCTTC
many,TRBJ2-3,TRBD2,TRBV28,CASSVAGGYFETQYF,TGTGCCAGCAGTGTAGCGGGAGGGTATTTTGAGACGCAGTATTTT
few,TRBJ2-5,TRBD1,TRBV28,CASSTWDRGSGEETQYF,TGTGCCAGCAGTACCTGGGACAGAGGTAGTGGGGAAGAGACCCAGTACTTC
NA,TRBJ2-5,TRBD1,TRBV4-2,CASSLSGQLQETQYF,TGTGCCAGCAGCCTGTCGGGACAGCTCCAAGAGACCCAGTACTTC
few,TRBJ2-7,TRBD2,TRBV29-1,CSVGGSGLAGVGYEQYF,TGCAGCGTTGGGGGCTCGGGACTAGCGGGAGTAGGGTACGAGCAGTACTTC
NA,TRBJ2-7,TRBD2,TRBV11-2,CASSLGGSLRSEQYF,TGTGCCAGCAGCCTGGGCGGGAGTCTTCGATCCGAGCAGTACTTC
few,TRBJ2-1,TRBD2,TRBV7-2,CASSSGLAGHEQFF,TGTGCCAGCAGCTCAGGACTAGCGGGACATGAGCAGTTCTTC
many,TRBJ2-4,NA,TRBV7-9,CASSLWGTAKNIQYF,TGTGCCAGCAGCCTATGGGGGACAGCCAAAAACATTCAGTACTTC
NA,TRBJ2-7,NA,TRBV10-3,CAISEKQGSSYEQYF,TGTGCCATCAGTGAAAAACAGGGAAGCTCCTACGAGCAGTACTTC
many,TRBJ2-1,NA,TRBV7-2,CASSLLRFRVHNEQFF,TGTGCCAGCAGCTTATTAAGATTTCGGGTCCACAATGAGCAGTTCTTC
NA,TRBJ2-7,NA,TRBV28,CAMSRGLLCEQYF,TGTGCCATGAGCCGCGGGCTCCTCTGCGAGCAGTACTTC